This is a list of T cell receptor beta chains from one sample in a study of blood T cell repertoires in COVID-19. The assay was immunoSEQ multiplex PCR, and TCRdb's table has in-frame clones only and misses some. The sample holds around 250,000 clones, roughly 85% seen once. The sequenced sample was PBMCs or T cells enriched from blood (not recorded which). All receptors come from a woman in her fifties or sixties with acute COVID-19. Each CDR3 is given without its conserved first and last residue. A D gene is named only where the DNA matches it firmly.

d_call: TRBD1; j_call: TRBJ2-2; v_call: TRBV5-1; cdr3_aa: ASSLDRGKGAGELF
d_call: TRBD1; j_call: TRBJ1-2; v_call: TRBV19; cdr3_aa: ASSIPWTGDNYGYT
d_call: .; j_call: TRBJ2-1; v_call: TRBV29-1; cdr3_aa: SVARARDEQF
d_call: TRBD2; j_call: TRBJ2-1; v_call: TRBV4-3; cdr3_aa: ASSRLFSGGGYNEQF
d_call: TRBD1; j_call: TRBJ2-1; v_call: TRBV7-2; cdr3_aa: ASSQGQAYNEQF
d_call: .; j_call: TRBJ1-2; v_call: TRBV19; cdr3_aa: ASQPAGTLDGYT
d_call: .; j_call: TRBJ1-2; v_call: TRBV3-1/TRBV3-2; cdr3_aa: ASSRSDRNYGYT
d_call: .; j_call: TRBJ1-5; v_call: TRBV30; cdr3_aa: AWSVSGTWGGNQPQH
d_call: .; j_call: TRBJ1-2; v_call: TRBV3-1/TRBV3-2; cdr3_aa: ASSPLDRNYGYT
d_call: TRBD1; j_call: TRBJ1-5; v_call: TRBV18; cdr3_aa: ASSPGLGQGRIGNQPQH
d_call: TRBD1; j_call: TRBJ2-5; v_call: TRBV5-6; cdr3_aa: ASSRTGGQETQY
d_call: TRBD1; j_call: TRBJ1-4; v_call: TRBV11-2; cdr3_aa: ASSPGDGTVELF
d_call: .; j_call: TRBJ1-2; v_call: TRBV29-1; cdr3_aa: SVEETLNGYT
d_call: .; j_call: TRBJ1-1; v_call: TRBV30; cdr3_aa: AWRIGQGARAF
d_call: .; j_call: TRBJ2-5; v_call: TRBV4-3; cdr3_aa: ASSQDWVGAAQETQY
d_call: TRBD2; j_call: TRBJ2-2; v_call: TRBV27; cdr3_aa: ASSLMAGGSGGELF
d_call: .; j_call: TRBJ1-2; v_call: TRBV28; cdr3_aa: ASSPNRALT
d_call: .; j_call: TRBJ1-1; v_call: TRBV10-1; cdr3_aa: ASSEQGPTEAF
d_call: TRBD1; j_call: TRBJ2-2; v_call: TRBV5-5; cdr3_aa: ASSWGQSTGELF
d_call: TRBD1; j_call: TRBJ2-7; v_call: TRBV18; cdr3_aa: ASSPGQGAREQY
d_call: .; j_call: TRBJ1-2; v_call: TRBV6-1; cdr3_aa: ASSETGSYGYT
d_call: .; j_call: TRBJ2-2; v_call: TRBV5-8; cdr3_aa: ASSLGRGGPNTGELF